The rows below give T cell receptor beta chains drawn from one sample of a study of blood T cell repertoires in COVID-19. Clones were read by immunoSEQ multiplex PCR, and TCRdb kept only the in-frame ones, dropping some. Of 470,000 or so clones listed, more than 85% are singletons. The sequencing sample was made of peripheral blood. The receptor set was obtained from a woman between 25 and 40 years old with acute or convalescent COVID-19. CDR3s include the opening cysteine and the closing phenylalanine or tryptophan. D genes are given only for firm matches. Clone size is stated in some rows and not others, as once, few, many or a class when expanded.

>TRBJ2-1|TRBV5-5|TRBD2|-
TGTGCCAGCAGCTCTGGACTAGCGGCAGGGGATGAGCAGTTCTTC
CASSSGLAAGDEQFF
>TRBJ1-6|TRBV3-1/TRBV3-2|TRBD1|-
TGTGCCAGCAGCCATTCAGACAGGGGGAATTCACCCCTCCACTTT
CASSHSDRGNSPLHF
>TRBJ1-1|TRBV3-1/TRBV3-2|-|few
TGTGCCAGCAGCCAAGTCCGCCAGGGAAACACTGAAGCTTTCTTT
CASSQVRQGNTEAFF
>TRBJ2-7|TRBV27|TRBD1|-
TGTGCCAGCAGTTTAGTACCGGGACAGAGCTCCTACGAGCAGTACTTC
CASSLVPGQSSYEQYF
>TRBJ2-5|TRBV2|TRBD1|once
TGTGCCAGCAGTTGGGACAGGGATGAGACCCAGTACTTC
CASSWDRDETQYF
>TRBJ1-1|TRBV15|-|-
TGTGCCACCAGCAGACGCTGGGAGACTGAAGCTTTCTTT
CATSRRWETEAFF
>TRBJ2-1|TRBV5-1|TRBD2|-
TGCGCCAGCAGCCTGGAGGAGGGACTAGCCGCCTTTGATGAGCAGTTCTTC
CASSLEEGLAAFDEQFF
>TRBJ1-1|TRBV7-3|TRBD1|-
TGTGCCAGCAGCCGACGACCTGGACAGGATGAAGCTTTCTTT
CASSRRPGQDEAFF
>TRBJ1-1|TRBV2|TRBD1|-
TGTGCCAGCAGAGGGGGCGGGGTCACTGAAGCTTTCTTT
CASRGGGVTEAFF
>TRBJ1-1|TRBV5-8|-|-
TGTGCCAGCAGCGCGACAGTCCAGACTGAAGCTTTCTTT
CASSATVQTEAFF
>TRBJ2-3|TRBV28|-|-
TGTGCCAGCAGTTTAACGGGGATGTGGACAGATACGCAGTATTTT
CASSLTGMWTDTQYF
>TRBJ2-2|TRBV5-1|TRBD2|-
TGCGCCAGCAGCTTGGCAGCGGGGGGCTACACCGGGGAGCTGTTTTTT
CASSLAAGGYTGELFF
>TRBJ2-4|TRBV7-8|-|-
TGTGCCAGCAGCTCCCTCTCAGGGGCGGACATTCAGTACTTC
CASSSLSGADIQYF
>TRBJ1-2|TRBV10-3|TRBD1|-
TGTGCCATCAGTGGGTCAGATGCAGGGACAGGAGACGCTGGCTACACCTTC
CAISGSDAGTGDAGYTF
>TRBJ1-2|TRBV7-2|-|-
TGTGCCAGCAGCTTATTCTCTGACACCTTC
CASSLFSDTF
>TRBJ2-3|TRBV9|TRBD2|-
TGTGCCAGCAGCGTAGCTACCAGCGGGGGAGATACGCAGTATTTT
CASSVATSGGDTQYF
>TRBJ2-1|TRBV5-6|TRBD1|-
TGTGCCAGCAGCTTGGTGGGGACAGGGAACAATGAGCAGTTCTTC
CASSLVGTGNNEQFF
>TRBJ2-1|TRBV24-1|TRBD2|-
TGTGCCACCAGTGATCCGCGGGCGGGGGGCCTTCTGTCACCGCAGTTCTTC
CATSDPRAGGLLSPQFF
>TRBJ1-1|TRBV2|-|-
TGTGCCAGCAGTAAACAGGGACCCACTGAAGCTTTCTTT
CASSKQGPTEAFF
>TRBJ2-1|TRBV21-1|-|-
TGTGCCAGCAGTAGGGGCAACTACAATGAGCAGTTCTTC
CASSRGNYNEQFF
>TRBJ2-5|TRBV11-2|TRBD1|-
TGTGCCAGCAGCTCGACGACAGGGGGGCGAGAGACCCAGTACTTC
CASSSTTGGRETQYF
>TRBJ2-2|TRBV6-5|TRBD2|once
TGTGCCAGCAGTTACCAGGCGGGGGGTCCCGGGGAGCTGTTTTTT
CASSYQAGGPGELFF
>TRBJ2-7|TRBV3-1/TRBV3-2|TRBD1|-
TGTGCCAGCAGCCAACTAACGACAGGGAACTCCTACGAGCAGTACTTC
CASSQLTTGNSYEQYF
>TRBJ2-5|TRBV19|-|-
TGTGCCAGTAGTTTCTCCGGGACAAAAGAGACCCAGTACTTC
CASSFSGTKETQYF
>TRBJ2-5|TRBV3-1/TRBV3-2|TRBD1|once
TGTGCCAGCAGCCAAGTTACGAACAGGGGGACAGGAGAGACCCAGTACTTC
CASSQVTNRGTGETQYF
>TRBJ2-5|TRBV2|TRBD1|-
TGTGCCAGCAGTTTACAGGGGCGGGAGACCCAGTACTTC
CASSLQGRETQYF
>TRBJ2-7|TRBV6-6|-|-
TGTGCCAGCACTCAGGGCTACGAGCAGTACTTC
CASTQGYEQYF
>TRBJ2-3|TRBV5-1|TRBD1|-
TGCGCCAGCAGCTTACAGGGGAGCACAGATACGCAGTATTTT
CASSLQGSTDTQYF
>TRBJ2-1|TRBV3-1/TRBV3-2|-|-
TGTGCCAGCAGCCAAGGGATGAGACTACGCGACAATGAGCAGTTCTTC
CASSQGMRLRDNEQFF
>TRBJ2-5|TRBV6-5|-|-
TGTGCCAGCAGTTACCGTCTGGAAGGGGCGGCCCAGTACTTC
CASSYRLEGAAQYF
>TRBJ2-1|TRBV27|-|-
TGTGCCAGCAGTGCCGCAACGGGGGGGACAGCCGAGCAGTTCTTC
CASSAATGGTAEQFF
>TRBJ2-2|TRBV3-1/TRBV3-2|-|-
TGTGCCAGCAGGCCCGGGACTAACACCGGGGAGCTGTTTTTT
CASRPGTNTGELFF
>TRBJ1-5|TRBV19|-|few
TGTGCCAGTAGTATTCAAGCGAGTGGGAATCAGCCCCAGCATTTT
CASSIQASGNQPQHF
>TRBJ2-3|TRBV7-9|-|many
TGTGCCAGCAGCTTCGGAGGATGGGATACGCAGTATTTT
CASSFGGWDTQYF
>TRBJ1-6|TRBV3-1/TRBV3-2|TRBD1|-
TGTGCCAGCAGTCGGGACAGGGGAAACAATTCACCCCTCCACTTT
CASSRDRGNNSPLHF
>TRBJ1-1|TRBV5-5|-|once
TGTGCCAGCAGCGTTTCGGAGTCTGAAGCTTTCTTT
CASSVSESEAFF
>TRBJ1-2|TRBV18|-|-
TGTGCCAGCTCAACTTTGAACAGCGGCTACACCTTC
CASSTLNSGYTF
>TRBJ1-2|TRBV6-5|-|-
TGTGCCAGCCTCGCTCCCGGGGGGCTCGGCTATGGCTACACCTTC
CASLAPGGLGYGYTF
>TRBJ2-7|TRBV7-2|-|-
TGTGCCAGCAGCTTAGTTGGTAACGGCTACGAGCAGTACTTC
CASSLVGNGYEQYF
>TRBJ2-1|TRBV28|-|-
TGTGCCAGCAGTTTGGGGGCCAAATACAATGAGCAGTTCTTC
CASSLGAKYNEQFF
>TRBJ1-1|TRBV7-9|-|-
TGTGCCAGCAGCTTCTTTGAGGGGACAGAAGCTTTCTTT
CASSFFEGTEAFF
>TRBJ2-7|TRBV6-5|TRBD1|-
TGTGCCAGCATTAAGGGGGCGACCTACGAGCAGTACTTC
CASIKGATYEQYF
>TRBJ2-7|TRBV4-1|-|-
TGCGCCAGCAGCCAAGAACTCTCCTACGAGCAGTACTTC
CASSQELSYEQYF
>TRBJ2-5|TRBV3-1/TRBV3-2|TRBD2|-
TGTGCCAGTAGGGCCGCGGGGGGCGAGACCCAGTACTTC
CASRAAGGETQYF
>TRBJ2-3|TRBV4-1|-|-
TGCGCCAGCAGCCAAGATTACCTAGTGGGGCGTAACACAGATACGCAGTATTTT
CASSQDYLVGRNTDTQYF
>TRBJ2-2|TRBV7-9|-|-
TGTGCCAGCAGCTTAGAGCTGAGTGCGTCGAACACCGGGGAGCTGTTTTTT
CASSLELSASNTGELFF
>TRBJ1-2|TRBV18|-|once
TGTGCCAGCTCAACAGGGACACCTACGGGAGGCTACACCTTC
CASSTGTPTGGYTF
>TRBJ2-7|TRBV9|-|-
TGTGCCAGCAGCTCAGTGGGGGGTTACGAGCAGTACTTC
CASSSVGGYEQYF
>TRBJ2-2|TRBV9|-|-
TGTGCCAGCAGCGGCCCGGGACAAGAGAACACCGGGGAGCTGTTTTTT
CASSGPGQENTGELFF
>TRBJ1-1|TRBV5-1|-|-
TGCGCCAGCAGTCCCCCGGCCAGCGGAAACACTGAAGCTTTCTTT
CASSPPASGNTEAFF
>TRBJ2-5|TRBV2|TRBD2|-
TGTGCCAGCAGTGGTCTAGCGGGGGCCCGGGAGACCCAGTACTTC
CASSGLAGARETQYF
>TRBJ2-4|TRBV5-1|TRBD1|-
TGCGCCAGCAGGGGGACAGGAACTACAAGCAAAAACATTCAGTACTTC
CASRGTGTTSKNIQYF
>TRBJ1-1|TRBV7-9|-|-
TGTGCCAGCAGCGTACAGTTGAACACTGAAGCTTTCTTT
CASSVQLNTEAFF